This passage covers 30 T cell receptor beta chains from one sample sequenced in a study of untreated major depressive disorder. No antigen is known for these receptors. Only in-frame clones appear in the TCRdb table, and some are missing; sequencing was by immunoSEQ multiplex PCR. The table records fewer than 30,000 clones, 91% of them present only once. Broader study findings: Compared with controls, depressed patients showed more TRBV05-01 (Vbeta 5.1) usage in CD4+ T cells.

Material for sequencing was CD4+ T cells from PBMCs. These receptors came from a woman younger than 45 with major depressive disorder.

This clone showed up just once. The chain carries TRBV6-5 and TRBJ1-2; D is perhaps TRBD1 (6 bases). CDR1 is MNHEY, CDR2 SVGAGI, per germline. The CDR3 extends over 11 amino acids. V was cut by 5 bases and J by 8 bases, with 9 bases left in between. For the CDR3, the DNA is TGTGCCAGCAGTCAGGGGTACGGCTACACCTTC. Its protein product is CASSQGYGYTF.

The V call is TRBV29-1, the J call TRBJ1-2; the D gene is possibly TRBD1 (5 bases). V was clipped by 7 bases and J by 7 bases, with 25 bases between them. CDR3 size: 15 residues. In germline, CDR1 is SQVTM, CDR2 ANQGSEA. DNA of the CDR3: TGCAGCGCCTATGACAGCGGTGTGGTTAGTTTTGGCTACACCTTC. It yields the protein CSAYDSGVVSFGYTF.

This sequence joins TRBV2 and TRBJ1-1, with 11 bases aligning to TRBD1. Germline V lookup: CDR1 SNHLY, CDR2 FYNNEI. The CDR3 consists of 15 residues. With 5 bases clipped from V and 1 base from J, the junction kept 3 bases outside the gene matches. This CDR3 is CASSRDRGGNTEAFF. In nucleotides, the CDR3 is TGTGCCAGCAGTCGGGACAGGGGGGGGAACACTGAAGCTTTCTTT. The variable domain in full, completed from reference TRBV2 and TRBJ1-1, reads EPEVTQTPSHQVTQMGQEVILRCVPISNHLYFYWYRQILGQKVEFLVSFYNNEISEKSEIFDDQFSVERPDGSNFTLKIRSTKLEDSAMYFCASSRDRGGNTEAFFGQGTRLTVV.

This chain joins TRBV28 and TRBJ1-2, with D maybe TRBD1 (5 bases). CDR3 length: 12 residues. Germline V gives CDR1 MDHEN, CDR2 SYDVKM. Trimming took 3 bases from V and 6 from J, leaving 8 bases between them. CDR3: CASSFIRDGYTF. The DNA for the CDR3 is TGTGCCAGCAGTTTCATCAGGGATGGCTACACCTTC.

In this sample, this clone turned up once. The chain is built from TRBV4-2 and TRBJ2-7, with D unclear. The CDR3 length is 13 residues. The V end lost 1 base, the J end lost 6 bases, and 10 bases lay between the germline ends. Germline CDR1 is LGHNA and CDR2 is YNFKEQ. The CDR3 coding sequence is TGTGCCAGCAGCCAAGGGAGCTGGGCCGAGCAGTACTTC. It translates to CASSQGSWAEQYF.

This clone was recorded once. The J gene is TRBJ1-1, the V gene TRBV28; D unresolved. Trimming stripped 2 bases from V and 6 bases from J, with 13 bases between. The CDR3 spans 14 residues. CDR1 and CDR2 (germline): MDHEN, SYDVKM. CDR3 sequence reads: CASSLVGVVAEAFF. The CDR3 region has the DNA TGTGCCAGCAGTTTAGTCGGGGTCGTGGCTGAAGCTTTCTTT.

V and J are TRBV29-1 and TRBJ2-7; no definite D call. The end of the DNA fits TRBJ2-5 better, so the J call may be wrong. From germline, CDR1 is SQVTM and CDR2 ANQGSEA. The CDR3 consists of 15 residues. The CDR3, as DNA: TGCAGCGTTGAGTTGATGGCGTCTCTCACGGAGACCCAGTACTTC. It specifies CSVELMASLTETQYF.

The V call is TRBV5-8, the J call TRBJ1-4, with no clear D. This CDR3 comprises 16 residues. V dropped 4 bases and J dropped 2 bases, with 15 bases sitting between them. Germline CDR1 SGHTS, CDR2 YDEGEE. In DNA, the CDR3 is TGTGCCAGCAGCCCGGGAGTCAACCCCACTAATGAAAAACTGTTTTTT. Protein sequence: CASSPGVNPTNEKLFF. The full variable domain, completed using reference TRBV5-8 and TRBJ1-4, is EAGVTQSPTHLIKTRGQQATLRCSPISGHTSVYWYQQALGLGLQFLLWYDEGEERNRGNFPPRFSGRQFPNYSSELNVNALELEDSALYLCASSPGVNPTNEKLFFGSGTQLSVL.

The chain links TRBV5-4 to TRBJ2-4; maybe TRBD1 (6 bases). V was shortened by 1 base and J by 1 base, with 6 bases between the two germline ends. This CDR3 spans 14 amino acids. The germline V gene encodes CDR1 SGHNT and CDR2 YYREEE (reference sequence). CDR3 in DNA: TGTGCCAGCAGCTTGACAGGGGCCAAAAACATTCAGTACTTC. Protein: CASSLTGAKNIQYF.

This sequence joins TRBV11-1 and TRBJ1-1; D remains ambiguous. Germline CDR1 is SGHAT and CDR2 is FQDESV (reference sequence). There are 13 residues in the CDR3. The germline V and J ends were trimmed by 1 base and 1 base, with 4 bases remaining between them. This chain's CDR3 is CASSLGSNTEAFF. The CDR3 nucleotides are TGTGCCAGCAGCTTAGGGTCGAACACTGAAGCTTTCTTT. The variable domain in full, completed from reference TRBV11-1 and TRBJ1-1, reads EAEVAQSPRYKITEKSQAVAFWCDPISGHATLYWYRQILGQGPELLVQFQDESVVDDSQLPKDRFSAERLKGVDSTLKIQPAELGDSAMYLCASSLGSNTEAFFGQGTRLTVV.

This clone was picked up one time. The CDR3 reads CASSIGGRVGTEAFF. In DNA, the CDR3 is TGTGCCAGTAGTATAGGAGGACGGGTGGGCACTGAAGCTTTCTTT. The V gene is TRBV19, the J gene TRBJ1-1; D is uncertain. Per germline, CDR1 LNHDA and CDR2 SQIVND (reference sequence). V was pared by 1 base and J by 4 bases, with 13 bases between. This CDR3 comprises 15 residues.

The V gene is TRBV20-1, the J gene TRBJ2-1; D not certain. V lost 6 bases to trimming and J lost 5 bases, with 8 bases between them. The CDR3 length is 11 residues. The V gene's germline CDR1 is DFQATT and CDR2 SNEGSKA (reference sequence). In DNA form, the CDR3 reads TGCAGTGCCAAACGGGACAATGAGCAGTTCTTC. This sequence encodes CSAKRDNEQFF.

The chain combines TRBV7-2 with TRBJ1-1; D not resolved. From germline, CDR1 is SGHTA and CDR2 FQGNSA. This CDR3 region has 15 residues. Trimming took 3 bases from V and 1 from J, leaving 12 bases between them. The CDR3 DNA reads TGTGCCAGCAGCTTGGGTGAGGGCGGGAACACTGAAGCTTTCTTT. As protein: CASSLGEGGNTEAFF.

In this sample, this clone turned up once. The chain is built from TRBV11-3 and TRBJ2-3; D unresolved. From germline, CDR1 is SGHNT and CDR2 YENEEA. There are 14 residues in the CDR3. V lost 5 bases and J 4 bases, leaving 13 bases between the germline ends. The DNA for the CDR3 is TGTGCCAGCAGCCTTGGGGTGGGGTCAGATACGCAGTATTTT. It encodes CASSLGVGSDTQYF.

J is TRBJ1-3 and V is TRBV11-2; no reliable D call. The V end lost 2 bases, the J end lost 0 bases, and 11 bases lay between the germline ends. Looked up from germline, CDR1 is SGHAT and CDR2 is FQNNGV. This CDR3 comprises 16 residues. DNA of the CDR3: TGTGCCAGCAGCTTACTGCGAGTATACTCTGGAAACACCATATATTTT. It encodes CASSLLRVYSGNTIYF. The whole variable domain, filled in from reference TRBV11-2 and TRBJ1-3, reads EAGVAQSPRYKIIEKRQSVAFWCNPISGHATLYWYQQILGQGPKLLIQFQNNGVVDDSQLPKDRFSAERLKGVDSTLKIQPAKLEDSAVYLCASSLLRVYSGNTIYFGEGSWLTVV.

The rearrangement links TRBV18 to TRBJ1-1; no reliable D call. The CDR3 contains 13 residues. In germline, CDR1 is KGHSH, CDR2 LQKENI. Between the trimmed V and J ends, which lost 2 bases and 5 bases, there was a span of 9 bases. CDR3 region: CASSPIPGTEAFF. CDR3 DNA sequence: TGTGCCAGCTCACCAATACCCGGGACTGAAGCTTTCTTT.

Concerning this clone itself: At one of its ends the junction is not consistent with the germline gene, which may arise from a read error. The J gene is TRBJ2-5, the V gene TRBV7-7, with D possibly TRBD1 on 5 matching bases. This CDR3 has 14 amino acids. CDR1 and CDR2 from the germline V gene are SSHAT and FNYEAQ (reference sequence). The CDR3 reads CASSLSPGKETQYF. The CDR3 region has the DNA TGTGCTAGCAGCTTAAGTCCAGGGAAAGAGACCCAGTACTTC.

This sequence joins TRBV5-4 and TRBJ2-2; D ambiguous. Germline V gene data show CDR1 as SGHNT and CDR2 as YYREEE (reference sequence). With 2 bases removed from V and 1 base from J, the gap between germline ends came to 9 bases. The CDR3 has 15 amino acids. The chain's CDR3 is CASSLKEKNTGELFF. CDR3 coding DNA: TGTGCCAGCAGCTTAAAAGAGAAGAACACCGGGGAGCTGTTTTTT.

The chain joins TRBV29-1 to TRBJ2-7, with TRBD1 matching 9 bases. Germline CDR1 reads SQVTM; CDR2 reads ANQGSEA. V shed 7 bases, J shed 3 bases, and the junction held 7 bases outside the gene matches. The CDR3 spans 13 residues. The CDR3 sequence: CSAQLTGGYEQYF. DNA of the CDR3: TGCAGCGCCCAGTTGACAGGGGGCTACGAGCAGTACTTC.

This clone was found once. The genes are TRBV11-1 and TRBJ2-7, with a possible D match to TRBD1 (6 bases). Between the trimmed V and J ends, which lost 1 base and 2 bases, there was a span of 12 bases. CDR3 length: 15 amino acids. CDR1 and CDR2 (germline): SGHAT, FQDESV (reference sequence). The CDR3 spells CASSLGLRDTYEQYF. The CDR3 bases are TGTGCCAGCAGCTTAGGTCTCCGGGACACCTACGAGCAGTACTTC.

This chain joins TRBV6-5 and TRBJ1-3, with D perhaps matching TRBD1 (5 bases). The CDR3 has 15 amino acids. Germline CDR1 and CDR2: MNHEY and SVGAGI. V lost 6 bases and J lost 0, with 12 bases in between. CDR3 sequence reads: CASSPQGHSGNTIYF. The CDR3 DNA is TGTGCCAGCAGCCCCCAGGGCCACTCTGGAAACACCATATATTTT.

The chain couples TRBV5-6 to TRBJ1-1; a possible D gene is TRBD1 (5 bases). This CDR3 contains 15 residues. V was shortened by 4 bases and J by 4 bases, with 17 bases between the two germline ends. The V gene's germline CDR1 is SGHDT and CDR2 YYEEEE. CDR3 nucleotides: TGTGCCAGCAGCCCAGTAAGGGGTAGACTCACTGAAGCTTTCTTT. This sequence encodes CASSPVRGRLTEAFF.

The gene calls are TRBV15 and TRBJ2-3, with 10 nucleotides matching TRBD2. CDR1 and CDR2 (germline): LNHNV, YYDKDF (reference sequence). This CDR3 region has 16 residues. With V trimmed by 2 bases and J by 4 bases, 6 bases remained unmatched. The DNA of the CDR3 is TGTGCCACCAGCAGAACCCTAGCGGGGGTCGCAGATACGCAGTATTTT. It is translated as CATSRTLAGVADTQYF.

This rearrangement joins TRBV28 to TRBJ2-2; 8 positions match TRBD2. CDR1 and CDR2 (germline): MDHEN, SYDVKM. J lost 4 bases, V lost 6 bases, and 7 bases had no gene match. This CDR3 comprises 15 residues. DNA for the CDR3: TGTGCCAGCAGCCCTGGAGCGGGAGTCACCGGGGAGCTGTTTTTT. Amino acids: CASSPGAGVTGELFF.

V usage is TRBV6-1 and J usage is TRBJ1-5; 9 bases map to TRBD1. Germline V gene sequence: CDR1 MNHNS, CDR2 SASEGT. With V trimmed by 2 bases and J by 2 bases, 7 bases remained unmatched. This CDR3 is built from 17 residues. CDR3 sequence reads: CASSEFLRDRGNQPQHF. The CDR3 DNA is TGTGCCAGCAGTGAATTTTTGAGGGACAGGGGCAATCAGCCCCAGCATTTT.

The chain combines TRBV5-6 with TRBJ2-7; 9 bases are shared with TRBD1. Germline values: CDR1 SGHDT, CDR2 YYEEEE. The V segment lost 1 base and the J segment 2 bases; nucleotides outside the gene matches: 4. The CDR3 is made up of 15 amino acids. The CDR3: CASSLTGTGTYEQYF. CDR3 coding DNA: TGTGCCAGCAGCTTGACCGGGACAGGGACCTACGAGCAGTACTTC.

This rearrangement joins TRBV7-3 to TRBJ2-5; possibly TRBD2 for D (6 bases). The CDR3 contains 14 residues. The germline V gene has CDR1 SGHTA and CDR2 FQGTGA. V gave up 2 bases and J gave up 7 bases, with 14 bases separating them. CDR3 sequence (DNA): TGTGCCAGCAGCTTAGGCGGATCGGAGGGGACCCAGTACTTC. This codes for CASSLGGSEGTQYF.

The chain uses TRBV11-2 and TRBJ2-2, with 8 bases aligning to TRBD1. Germline assignment: CDR1 SGHAT and CDR2 FQNNGV. The CDR3 runs to 15 residues. The V gene end was trimmed by 3 bases and the J gene end by 3 bases; junction bases not matched to a gene: 3. CDR3 nucleotide sequence: TGTGCCAGCAGCTTCGGACAGGGTGACACCGGGGAGCTGTTTTTT. Translating gives CASSFGQGDTGELFF.

This chain connects TRBV5-8 to TRBJ2-3; 7 bases align to TRBD1. This CDR3 is built from 17 residues. The germline V gene has CDR1 SGHTS and CDR2 YDEGEE. V shed 5 bases, J shed 5 bases, and the junction held 17 bases outside the gene matches. CDR3 sequence reads: CASRVTTGPKWGDTQYF. CDR3 bases: TGTGCCAGCAGAGTGACGACAGGGCCTAAATGGGGAGATACGCAGTATTTT.

The chain combines TRBV6-6 with TRBJ1-2, with no clear D. The germline V gene has CDR1 MNHNY and CDR2 SVGAGI (reference sequence). Trimming removed 0 bases from V and 8 bases from J, with 4 bases in between. This CDR3 comprises 11 residues. The CDR3 reads CASSYSSGYTF. The CDR3 DNA follows: TGTGCCAGCAGTTACTCGAGCGGCTACACCTTC.